What follows is one T cell receptor beta chain and its context. As to time point: pre-treatment sample, taken before nivolumab and TIL therapy. Sequencing used immunoSEQ v3. Sequencing used immunoSEQ multiplex PCR; TCRdb keeps in-frame clones, though not all of them. The profile shows tens of thousands of clones, around 80% of them singletons. CDR3 length: 13 residues. The trim removed 6 bases at V and 9 bases at J, leaving 9 bases unmatched. Germline CDR1 is MNHNY and CDR2 is SVGAGI (reference sequence). This sample was taken from a study of TIL therapy for anti-PD-1-resistant metastatic lung cancer. This receptor was obtained from an older man with non-small cell lung cancer. The material sequenced was blood, taken at baseline. V gene TRBV6-6 combines with J gene TRBJ1-2; 8 positions match TRBD1. In DNA form, the CDR3 reads TGTGCCAGCAGCCCCAGGACAGGGACTAGCTACACCTTC. The encoded protein is CASSPRTGTSYTF.